The present T cell receptor (beta chain) was sequenced within a study of T cell changes during pregnancy in multiple sclerosis. V shed 5 bases and J 8 bases; nucleotides not matched to a gene: 8. Per germline, CDR1 SGHVS and CDR2 FNYEAQ. The CDR3 is 13 residues long. The assay was immunoSEQ multiplex PCR, and TCRdb's table has in-frame clones only and misses some. The sample lists some 59,000 clones, roughly 91% occurring once. This sequence originates from a female donor with multiple sclerosis, enrolled in a pregnancy study. The chain carries TRBV7-6 and TRBJ1-2; 7 bases match TRBD1. The source was peripheral blood, collected in the second trimester of pregnancy. CDR3: CASSLQGTRGYTF. CDR3 DNA sequence: TGTGCCAGCAGCCTACAGGGGACCAGGGGCTACACCTTC.